This TCR beta chain was retrieved from a study of read filtering for tumor transcriptome and immune sequencing. Study overall: Whole-transcriptome libraries were prepared after DNase treatment. Per sample, TCR-region reads ranged about 4.05 to 11 million by IR-seq, roughly 75 to 1,400 by RNA-seq.

The library was built from about 400 ng RNA with molecular barcoded adaptors for alpha/delta and beta/gamma chains. TCRdb re-analysed the reads in MiXCR, keeping a single row per CDR3 protein. The data hold 40,000 to 50,000 distinct CDR3 sequences, with 13% observed a single time. This clonotype was seen repeatedly, ten times or more. The specimen was a population of CD138-negative cells sorted from bone marrow. This sequence was found in a donor over 35 with multiple myeloma.

CDR3 amino acids: CSVVPGEGGYTF. In DNA form, the CDR3 reads TGCAGCGTTGTCCCAGGGGAGGGTGGCTACACCTTC. The J gene is TRBJ1-2, the V gene TRBV29-1; tentative D call: TRBD1 (6 bases). The CDR3 loop spans 12 amino acids. Trimming left V 4 bases short and J 7 bases short, with 13 bases between. Germline V gene sequence: CDR1 SQVTM, CDR2 ANQGSEA.